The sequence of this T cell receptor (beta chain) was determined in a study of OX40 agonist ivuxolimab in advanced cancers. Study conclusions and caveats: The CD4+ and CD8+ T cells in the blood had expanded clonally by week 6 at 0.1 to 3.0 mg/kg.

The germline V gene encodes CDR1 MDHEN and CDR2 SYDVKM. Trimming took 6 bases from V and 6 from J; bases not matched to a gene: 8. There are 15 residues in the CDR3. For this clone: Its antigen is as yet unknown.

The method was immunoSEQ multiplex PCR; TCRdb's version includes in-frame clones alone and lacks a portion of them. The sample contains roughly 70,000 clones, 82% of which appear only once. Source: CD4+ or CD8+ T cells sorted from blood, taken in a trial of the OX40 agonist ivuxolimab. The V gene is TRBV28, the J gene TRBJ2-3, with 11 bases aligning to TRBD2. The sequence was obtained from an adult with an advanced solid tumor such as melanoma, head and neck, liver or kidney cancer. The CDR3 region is CASSPPGLAVDTQYF. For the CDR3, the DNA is TGTGCCAGCAGCCCTCCGGGACTAGCGGTTGATACGCAGTATTTT.